This T cell receptor (beta chain) was profiled in a study of T cell responses to AZD1222 COVID-19 vaccine. Study at large: Second-dose groups at about 4 or about 12 weeks were pooled. Study observations and caveats: Unmutated variant regions reportedly attract nearly half of all spike-specific TCRs. Donor demographics were predominantly white British with a female majority; clonal diversity may be underestimated.

The table came from immunoSEQ multiplex PCR; TCRdb's copy has only in-frame clones and leaves some out. Seen here are about 85,000 clones, 80% to 90% observed once, and the top ten hold roughly 15%. V lost 2 bases and J lost 5, with 12 bases in between. The CDR3 sequence is 14 residues long. CDR1 and CDR2 from the germline V gene are LGHDT and YNNKEL (reference sequence). With respect to this clone: The antigen is unknown.

The sequence derives from an adult in good health. The chain combines TRBV3-1 (or the pseudogene TRBV3-2) with TRBJ1-1; D is undetermined. Here the sequenced sample was peripheral blood, taken on day 0 of AZD1222 vaccination. CDR3 DNA sequence: TGTGCCAGCAGCCAACTGGGCCAGAAGACTGAAGCTTTCTTT. Translated, it gives CASSQLGQKTEAFF.